These 26 T cell receptor beta chains were all obtained from the same sample, sequenced in a study of cytomegalovirus exposure and HLA in healthy donors (dated by TCRdb to about 2017). Libraries were built with the immunoSEQ multiplex PCR assay. For the multiplex PCR, a mixture combining 60 forward primers for TCR Vbeta segments and 13 reverse primers for TCR Jbeta segments was used. TCRdb re-hosts the immuneACCESS table, in-frame sequences only. Its copies lack some clones; in the studies checked, an unresolved V gene accounts for under half of them, and the cause for the rest is not known. Across this sample there are some 85,000 clones, with around 78% seen only once. The ten top clones hold approximately 6% of the sample. The sample was PBMCs. These TCRs come from a man between 18 and 29 years old in good health and CMV-seropositive.

This chain connects TRBV7-6 to TRBJ1-1; weak D call: TRBD1 (6 bases). CDR3 size: 17 residues. Per germline, CDR1 SGHVS and CDR2 FNYEAQ. The V end was cut by 5 bases, the J end by 5 bases, with 24 bases between. The CDR3 spells CASSPHPHDRLGTEAFF. Here the CDR3 DNA reads TGTGCCAGCAGCCCCCACCCCCATGACAGGTTAGGAACTGAAGCTTTCTTT. Full variable domain (outside the CDR3, taken from reference TRBV7-6 and TRBJ1-1): GAGVSQSPRYKVTKRGQDVALRCDPISGHVSLYWYRQALGQGPEFLTYFNYEAQQDKSGLPNDRFSAERPEGSISTLTIQRTEQRDSAMYRCASSPHPHDRLGTEAFFGQGTRLTVV.

This chain joins TRBV5-4 and TRBJ1-1, with 10 bases aligning to TRBD1. V was pared by 6 bases and J by 5 bases, with 7 bases of the junction left unmatched. Germline V gene sequence: CDR1 SGHNT, CDR2 YYREEE (reference sequence). The CDR3 is made up of 14 amino acids. This CDR3 is CASTVGQGGTEAFF. The DNA for the CDR3 is TGTGCCAGCACCGTTGGACAGGGGGGGACTGAAGCTTTCTTT.

This clone was picked up one time. The chain recombines TRBV6-1 with TRBJ1-5; possible D gene TRBD1, 6 bases. The CDR3 is made up of 13 amino acids. V lost 8 bases and J 7 bases, leaving 15 bases between the germline ends. Germline-derived CDR1 and CDR2 are MNHNS and SASEGT. CDR3 in DNA: TGTGCCAGCGGAGACAGGTCTAGCCAGCCCCAGCATTTT. Translation gives CASGDRSSQPQHF.

The chain employs TRBV5-1 and TRBJ2-7; D is possibly TRBD2 (5 bases). Trimming left V 2 bases short and J 4 bases short, with 13 bases between. Germline-derived CDR1 and CDR2 are SGHRS and YFSETQ. This CDR3 region has 14 residues. The CDR3: CASSLLDSLYEQYF. The CDR3 DNA reads TGCGCCAGCAGCTTACTAGATTCGTTATACGAGCAGTACTTC.

This clone was seen more than once but under ten times. This chain uses TRBV13 with TRBJ1-6; 8 positions match TRBD1. The CDR3 is made up of 16 amino acids. V lost 6 bases to trimming and J lost 7 bases; unmatched junction nucleotides: 11. Germline values: CDR1 PRHDT, CDR2 FYEKMQ (reference sequence). DNA for the CDR3: TGTGCCAGCAGTCTAAAGGACAGGGTCTACAATTCACCCCTCCACTTT. This sequence encodes CASSLKDRVYNSPLHF. The whole variable domain, remainder taken from reference TRBV13 and TRBJ1-6, is AAGVIQSPRHLIKEKRETATLKCYPIPRHDTVYWYQQGPGQDPQFLISFYEKMQSDKGSIPDRFSAQQFSDYHSELNMSSLELGDSALYFCASSLKDRVYNSPLHFGNGTRLTVT.

The J gene is TRBJ1-1, the V gene TRBV7-6; D ambiguous. V was pared by 5 bases and J by 1 base, with 11 bases between. CDR1 is SGHVS, CDR2 FNYEAQ, per germline. The CDR3 runs to 14 residues. The CDR3 DNA reads TGTGCCAGCAGCCCCGGCCAGGCGAACACTGAAGCTTTCTTT. Translated, it gives CASSPGQANTEAFF.

The chain carries TRBV29-1 and TRBJ2-7; D is perhaps TRBD2 (6 bases). Deletions cut 7 bases from V and 8 bases from J, with 18 bases between. The CDR3 is 12 residues long. CDR1 SQVTM and CDR2 ANQGSEA come from the germline V gene. The DNA of the CDR3 is TGCAGCGGCCGGGACTGGGGTATGAAGCAGTACTTC. It translates to CSGRDWGMKQYF.

V and J are TRBV19 and TRBJ1-2; D remains unclear. The V gene's germline CDR1 is LNHDA and CDR2 SQIVND (reference sequence). The CDR3 length is 12 residues. V gave up 10 bases and J gave up 4 bases, with 13 bases separating them. The DNA for the CDR3 is TGTGCCACCAGAAAGTCTTCCTATGGCTACACCTTC. This translates into CATRKSSYGYTF.

This clone was observed a few times. This chain connects TRBV7-2 to TRBJ1-1; no firm D call. The CDR3 spans 13 residues. Germline CDR1 is SGHTA and CDR2 is FQGNSA. The V end was cut by 3 bases, the J end by 5 bases, with 10 bases between. CDR3 bases: TGTGCCAGCAGCTTGGGCGGGATTACTGAAGCTTTCTTT. Amino acids: CASSLGGITEAFF.

The chain carries TRBV6-5 and TRBJ2-1; 8 bases line up with TRBD2. Germline-derived CDR1 and CDR2 are MNHEY and SVGAGI. The length of the CDR3 is 14 residues. With 5 bases clipped from V and 3 bases from J, the junction kept 3 bases outside the gene matches. The CDR3 loop reads CASSTSGDYNEQFF. CDR3 nucleotide sequence: TGTGCCAGCAGTACTAGCGGAGACTACAATGAGCAGTTCTTC.

In its sample, this clone was seen once. The chain uses TRBV18 and TRBJ1-1; D may be TRBD1 (5 bases). The germline V gene encodes CDR1 KGHSH and CDR2 LQKENI. V dropped 4 bases and J dropped 2 bases, with 14 bases sitting between them. The CDR3 loop spans 15 amino acids. The DNA for the CDR3 is TGTGCCAGCTCACTCTCGGCAGGGCTCAACACTGAAGCTTTCTTT. It encodes CASSLSAGLNTEAFF.

The V call is TRBV7-9, the J call TRBJ2-1; D ambiguous. This CDR3 is built from 14 residues. With 0 bases removed from V and 4 bases from J, the gap between germline ends came to 7 bases. Germline V gene data show CDR1 as SEHNR and CDR2 as FQNEAQ (reference sequence). CDR3 region: CASSLAPNYNEQFF. In nucleotides, the CDR3 is TGTGCCAGCAGCTTAGCCCCCAATTACAATGAGCAGTTCTTC. The whole variable domain, remainder taken from reference TRBV7-9 and TRBJ2-1, is DTGVSQNPRHKITKRGQNVTFRCDPISEHNRLYWYRQTLGQGPEFLTYFQNEAQLEKSRLLSDRFSAERPKGSFSTLEIQRTEQGDSAMYLCASSLAPNYNEQFFGPGTRLTVL.

This chain uses TRBV11-2 with TRBJ1-2; D is uncertain. CDR3 length: 15 amino acids. Trimming removed 5 bases at V and 4 bases at J, with 17 bases between. Germline CDR1 and CDR2: SGHAT and FQNNGV. For the CDR3, the DNA is TGTGCCAGCAGCCTGGGCCCGCCCGCCGCCTATGGCTACACCTTC. Its translation is CASSLGPPAAYGYTF.

This clone was counted a few times. This chain connects TRBV2 to TRBJ1-1; possible D gene TRBD1, 6 bases. V lost 6 bases and J 3 bases, leaving 14 bases between the germline ends. Germline CDR1 SNHLY, CDR2 FYNNEI. CDR3 length equals 14 residues. The CDR3 protein is CASRPIGGDTEAFF. CDR3 bases: TGTGCCAGCAGGCCGATAGGGGGAGACACTGAAGCTTTCTTT.

This clone was counted once. The J gene is TRBJ2-5, the V gene TRBV14; maybe TRBD1 (6 bases). Germline CDR1 SGHDN, CDR2 FVKESK. V was cut by 5 bases and J by 4 bases, with 17 bases left in between. The CDR3 covers 15 residues. The CDR3 loop reads CASSFRGAYRETQYF. The CDR3 DNA reads TGTGCCAGCAGCTTCAGGGGCGCGTACCGAGAGACCCAGTACTTC.

DNA of the CDR3: TGCGCCAGCAGCCTTGCCGGGACAGGGCGTGAGGAGCAGTACTTC. Translated: CASSLAGTGREEQYF. The chain employs TRBV5-1 and TRBJ2-7; 9 nucleotides match TRBD1. The CDR3 contains 15 residues. CDR1 is SGHRS, CDR2 YFSETQ, per germline. V was pared by 4 bases and J by 7 bases, with 12 bases of the junction left unmatched.

J is TRBJ1-1 and V is TRBV7-8; maybe TRBD1 (6 bases). Germline V gene lookup returns CDR1 SGHVS and CDR2 FQNEAQ. The CDR3 sequence is 14 residues long. V lost 5 bases and J 0 bases, leaving 10 bases between the germline ends. The CDR3 sequence: CASSKGQMNTEAFF. The CDR3, as DNA: TGTGCCAGCAGCAAGGGACAAATGAACACTGAAGCTTTCTTT.

The chain couples TRBV10-3 to TRBJ1-1; no firm D call. From germline, CDR1 is ENHRY and CDR2 SYGVKD. The V end lost 6 bases, the J end lost 1 base, and 6 bases lay between the germline ends. The CDR3 loop spans 12 amino acids. The CDR3 bases are TGTGCCATCAGCCGGTGGAACACTGAAGCTTTCTTT. It translates to CAISRWNTEAFF.

J is TRBJ2-7 and V is TRBV5-1, with a tentative D call TRBD2 (6 bases). Trimming stripped 2 bases from V and 3 bases from J, with 9 bases between. The CDR3 has 13 amino acids. Germline V gene lookup returns CDR1 SGHRS and CDR2 YFSETQ. The chain's CDR3 is CASSFGGNYEQYF. CDR3 bases: TGCGCCAGCAGCTTTGGCGGGAACTACGAGCAGTACTTC. The variable domain in full, with the rest retrieved from reference TRBV5-1 and TRBJ2-7, is KAGVTQTPRYLIKTRGQQVTLSCSPISGHRSVSWYQQTPGQGLQFLFEYFSETQRNKGNFPGRFSGRQFSNSRSEMNVSTLELGDSALYLCASSFGGNYEQYFGPGTRLTVT.

The V call is TRBV7-3, the J call TRBJ2-3; 7 bases match TRBD2. The junction had 8 bases not matched to a gene; V was cut back by 5 bases and J by 6 bases. The CDR3 has 14 amino acids. CDR1 and CDR2 from the germline V gene are SGHTA and FQGTGA. CDR3 bases: TGTGCCAGCAGCCTTGGGAGGGCTTCCGATACGCAGTATTTT. As protein: CASSLGRASDTQYF.

This chain joins TRBV13 and TRBJ2-3; 7 nucleotides agree with TRBD1. The CDR3 sequence is 14 residues long. CDR1 and CDR2 (germline): PRHDT, FYEKMQ (reference sequence). Trimming cost V 5 bases and J 4 bases; bases outside gene matches: 6. The CDR3: CASSGRTGSDTQYF. CDR3 in DNA: TGTGCCAGCAGCGGCCGGACAGGCTCAGATACGCAGTATTTT.

The chain employs TRBV4-1 and TRBJ2-1, with D maybe TRBD2 (6 bases). The CDR3 consists of 15 residues. Trimming removed 0 bases from V and 7 bases from J, with 13 bases in between. In germline, CDR1 is MGHRA, CDR2 YSYEKL. The CDR3 is CASSQDGGSANEQFF. CDR3 nucleotide sequence: TGCGCCAGCAGCCAAGATGGGGGGAGTGCAAATGAGCAGTTCTTC.

The chain recombines TRBV15 with TRBJ2-3; D is perhaps TRBD2 (6 bases). The germline gives CDR1 LNHNV, CDR2 YYDKDF (reference sequence). The length of the CDR3 is 14 residues. Trimming took 7 bases from V and 5 from J, leaving 16 bases between them. CDR3 sequence reads: CATTGGTDRDTQYF. The CDR3 nucleotides are TGTGCCACCACAGGCGGGACGGACCGAGATACGCAGTATTTT.

The chain employs TRBV11-2 and TRBJ1-5; TRBD1 might be the D (6 bases). Per the germline V gene, CDR1 is SGHAT and CDR2 is FQNNGV. Between the trimmed V and J ends, which lost 5 bases and 1 base, there was a span of 12 bases. The length of the CDR3 is 15 residues. CDR3 in amino acids: CASSRLQGSNQPQHF. The CDR3 DNA sequence: TGTGCCAGCAGCCGATTACAGGGAAGCAATCAGCCCCAGCATTTT.

On this clone: A read error may produce the germline difference seen at one junction end. V is TRBV7-7 and J is TRBJ1-4; TRBD1 aligns across 10 bases. Looked up from germline, CDR1 is SSHAT and CDR2 is FNYEAQ (reference sequence). CDR3 size: 15 residues. In nucleotides, the CDR3 is TGTGCTAGCAGCTTAGGGACAGGGGTCGGGGAAAAACTGTTTTTT. Protein product: CASSLGTGVGEKLFF. Complete variable domain (other parts from reference TRBV7-7 and TRBJ1-4): GAGVSQSPRYKVTKRGQDVTLRCDPISSHATLYWYQQALGQGPEFLTYFNYEAQPDKSGLPSDRFSAERPEGSISTLTIQRTEQRDSAMYRCASSLGTGVGEKLFFGSGTQLSVL.

The chain recombines TRBV28 with TRBJ2-3; 8 nucleotides agree with TRBD2. Germline trimming cut 3 bases from V and 2 bases from J; bases unmatched to any gene: 13. This CDR3 is 18 amino acids long. Germline V gene data show CDR1 as MDHEN and CDR2 as SYDVKM. The CDR3 nucleotides read TGTGCCAGCAGTTTTATCGACCAATCGACTAGCGCCACAGATACGCAGTATTTT. Its translation is CASSFIDQSTSATDTQYF.